This entry features one T cell receptor beta chain sequence. The data derive from a study of blood T cell repertoires in COVID-19. The overall study: The United States, Italy and Spain supplied acute and convalescent COVID-19 samples.

Enrollees, about 18 to 90 years old, lived in approximately 25 US areas. Two negative PCRs, clearance, or symptom resolution were required of recovered Cohort 3 donors. Here immunoSEQ multiplex PCR was the method, and the copy in TCRdb shows in-frame clones only, minus some. Seen here are 200,000 to 300,000 clones, 85% to 90% observed once, and the top ten hold 4.1%. This CDR3 spans 15 amino acids. The V end lost 3 bases, the J end lost 7 bases, and 18 bases lay between the germline ends. The germline V gene has CDR1 LGHDT and CDR2 YNNKEL (reference sequence). This receptor was taken from a woman in her 30s who had recovered from COVID-19. The sample taken for sequencing was PBMCs or T cells enriched from blood (not recorded which). J is TRBJ1-2 and V is TRBV3-1 (or the pseudogene TRBV3-2); possible D gene TRBD1, 6 bases. CDR3 nucleotides: TGTGCCAGCAGCCACAGCCAGGACAGTTTTGTTGGCTACACCTTC. Amino acid sequence: CASSHSQDSFVGYTF.